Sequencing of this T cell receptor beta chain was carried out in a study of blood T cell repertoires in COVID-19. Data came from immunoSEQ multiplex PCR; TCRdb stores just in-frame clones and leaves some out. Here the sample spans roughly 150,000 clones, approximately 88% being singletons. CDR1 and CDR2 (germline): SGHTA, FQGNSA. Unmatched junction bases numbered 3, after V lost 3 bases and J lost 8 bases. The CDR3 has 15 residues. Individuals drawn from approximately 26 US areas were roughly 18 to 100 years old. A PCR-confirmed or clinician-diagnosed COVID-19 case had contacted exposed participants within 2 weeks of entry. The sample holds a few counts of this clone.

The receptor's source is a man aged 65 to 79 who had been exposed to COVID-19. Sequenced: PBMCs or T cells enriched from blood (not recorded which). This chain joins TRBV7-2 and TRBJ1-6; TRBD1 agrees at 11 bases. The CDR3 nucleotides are TGTGCCAGCAGCTTTTCGGGACAGGGGGATTCACCCCTCCACTTT. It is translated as CASSFSGQGDSPLHF.